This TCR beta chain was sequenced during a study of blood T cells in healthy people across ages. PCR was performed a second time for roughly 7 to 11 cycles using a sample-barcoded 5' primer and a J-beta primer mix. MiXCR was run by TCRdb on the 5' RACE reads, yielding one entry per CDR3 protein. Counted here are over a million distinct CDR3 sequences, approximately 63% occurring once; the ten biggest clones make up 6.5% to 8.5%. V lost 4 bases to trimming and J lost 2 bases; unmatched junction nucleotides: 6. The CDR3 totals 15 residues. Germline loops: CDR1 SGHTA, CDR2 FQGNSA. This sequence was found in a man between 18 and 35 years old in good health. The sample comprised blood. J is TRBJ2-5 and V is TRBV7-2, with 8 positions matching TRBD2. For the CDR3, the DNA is TGTGCCAGCAGCTCCGTAGCGGGACCACAAGAGACCCAGTACTTC. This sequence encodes CASSSVAGPQETQYF.